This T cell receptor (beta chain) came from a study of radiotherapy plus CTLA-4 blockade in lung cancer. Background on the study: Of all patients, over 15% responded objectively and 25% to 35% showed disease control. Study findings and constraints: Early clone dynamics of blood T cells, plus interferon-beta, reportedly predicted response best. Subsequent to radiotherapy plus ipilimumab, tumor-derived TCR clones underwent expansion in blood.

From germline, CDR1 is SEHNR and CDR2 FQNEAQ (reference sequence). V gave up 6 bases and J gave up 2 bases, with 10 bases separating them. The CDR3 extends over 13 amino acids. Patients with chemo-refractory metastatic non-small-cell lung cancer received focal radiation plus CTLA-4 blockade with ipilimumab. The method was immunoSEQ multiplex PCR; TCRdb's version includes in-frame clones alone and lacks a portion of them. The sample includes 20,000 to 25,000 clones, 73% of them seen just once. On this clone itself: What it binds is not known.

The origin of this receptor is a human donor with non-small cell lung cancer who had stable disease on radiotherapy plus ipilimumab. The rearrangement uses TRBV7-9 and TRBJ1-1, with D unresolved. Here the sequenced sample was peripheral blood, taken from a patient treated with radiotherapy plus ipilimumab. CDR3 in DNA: TGTGCCAGCAGGGAGAGGATAAACACTGAAGCTTTCTTT. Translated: CASRERINTEAFF.